These 29 T cell receptor beta chains share one sample of origin, sequenced in a study of blood T cell repertoires in COVID-19. Clones were read by immunoSEQ multiplex PCR, and TCRdb kept only the in-frame ones, dropping some. This sample has around 200,000 clones, with 80% to 90% found just once. Specimen: PBMCs or T cells enriched from blood (not recorded which). Receptor source: a woman aged 30 to 39 who had been exposed to COVID-19.

The chain is built from TRBV6-5 and TRBJ2-7, with 10 positions matching TRBD2. CDR3 size: 13 residues. Germline V lookup: CDR1 MNHEY, CDR2 SVGAGI. The V and J ends lost 5 bases and 4 bases, in that order; junction bases with no gene match: 2. Written as DNA, the CDR3 is TGTGCCAGCAGTCAGCGGGGGGGGTACGAGCAGTACTTC. It yields the protein CASSQRGGYEQYF.

The sample holds a few counts of this clone. This rearrangement joins TRBV5-4 to TRBJ1-2, with TRBD1 matching 11 bases. This CDR3 has 16 amino acids. Germline V gene lookup returns CDR1 SGHNT and CDR2 YYREEE (reference sequence). J was trimmed by 3 bases and V by 3 bases; bases with no gene match: 7. As DNA, the CDR3 is TGTGCCAGCAGCTCCGCCCGGGGACAGGGGGACTATGGCTACACCTTC. Its protein is CASSSARGQGDYGYTF.

The chain joins TRBV6-6 to TRBJ2-2, with 7 bases that match TRBD2. There are 16 residues in the CDR3. From germline, CDR1 is MNHNY and CDR2 SVGAGI (reference sequence). J lost 0 bases, V lost 6 bases, and 7 bases had no gene match. The CDR3 reads CASRKAGRANTGELFF. The CDR3 bases are TGTGCCAGCAGAAAGGCGGGGAGGGCGAACACCGGGGAGCTGTTTTTT.

The chain has TRBV9 and TRBJ2-3; possibly TRBD2 for D (5 bases). V lost 6 bases, J lost 4 bases, and 15 bases lay in between. The CDR3 is 14 amino acids. Germline CDR1 reads SGDLS; CDR2 reads YYNGEE. The CDR3 bases are TGTGCCAGCAACGTGGGCGGGTGGGCAGATACGCAGTATTTT. Encoded protein: CASNVGGWADTQYF. The full variable domain, completed using reference TRBV9 and TRBJ2-3, is DSGVTQTPKHLITATGQRVTLRCSPRSGDLSVYWYQQSLDQGLQFLIQYYNGEERAKGNILERFSAQQFPDLHSELNLSSLELGDSALYFCASNVGGWADTQYFGPGTRLTVL.

This clone appeared a few times. This sequence joins TRBV9 and TRBJ1-1; D is uncertain. The CDR3 has 13 amino acids. The germline V gene encodes CDR1 SGDLS and CDR2 YYNGEE. The ends were cut back, 0 bases at V and 6 bases at J, with 9 bases in the middle. The CDR3 DNA reads as TGTGCCAGCAGCGTAGCTTTCCCCCCTGAAGCTTTCTTT. This encodes CASSVAFPPEAFF.

The chain joins TRBV18 to TRBJ1-3; TRBD1 might be the D (6 bases). Germline CDR1 is KGHSH and CDR2 is LQKENI. Trimming shortened V by 2 bases and J by 0 bases, and 11 bases separated the two germline ends. CDR3 size: 16 residues. DNA of the CDR3: TGTGCCAGCTCACCAGAGACAGGTCTCTCTGGAAACACCATATATTTT. Its protein is CASSPETGLSGNTIYF.

The chain couples TRBV3-1 (or the pseudogene TRBV3-2) to TRBJ2-3; D unclear. The V and J ends lost 4 bases and 0 bases respectively, with 11 bases between them. Germline loops: CDR1 LGHDT, CDR2 YNNKEL (reference sequence). CDR3 length equals 15 residues. For the CDR3, the DNA is TGTGCCAGCAGCCCGAGGAGTACTAGCACAGATACGCAGTATTTT. This gives the protein CASSPRSTSTDTQYF.

The chain joins TRBV10-3 to TRBJ1-1; unclear D gene. Trimming removed 3 bases from V and 0 bases from J, with 11 bases in between. The CDR3 is 15 residues long. Germline CDR1 and CDR2: ENHRY and SYGVKD. CDR3 loop: CAISEALQVNTEAFF. CDR3 bases: TGTGCCATCAGTGAAGCCCTTCAGGTGAACACTGAAGCTTTCTTT.

The rearrangement uses TRBV6-4 and TRBJ2-3; D is ambiguous. CDR1 is MRHNA and CDR2 is SNTAGT in the germline V gene. The V end lost 2 bases, the J end lost 4 bases, and 7 bases lay between the germline ends. The CDR3 has 13 residues. In nucleotides, the CDR3 is TGTGCCAGCAGTGACGCGGCCTCAGATACGCAGTATTTT. It translates to CASSDAASDTQYF.

This chain uses TRBV10-1 with TRBJ1-2; 8 bases are a match to TRBD1. CDR1 is WNHNN, CDR2 SYGVQD, per germline (reference sequence). Germline trimming cut 3 bases from V and 4 bases from J; bases unmatched to any gene: 4. This CDR3 has 14 residues. The CDR3 here is CASSDGQGPYGYTF. The DNA for the CDR3 is TGCGCCAGCAGTGATGGACAGGGACCCTATGGCTACACCTTC.

This rearrangement joins TRBV4-2 to TRBJ2-3, with 8 positions matching TRBD2. The CDR3 is 16 amino acids. V shed 1 base, J shed 5 bases, and the junction held 8 bases outside the gene matches. The germline CDR1 and CDR2 sequences are LGHNA and YNFKEQ. CDR3 residues: CASSQGRGGGEDTQYF. CDR3 bases: TGTGCCAGCAGCCAAGGACGGGGGGGCGGGGAAGATACGCAGTATTTT.

This chain connects TRBV19 to TRBJ1-1; possible D gene TRBD1, 6 bases. Deletions cut 4 bases from V and 2 bases from J, with 14 bases between. Germline V gene lookup returns CDR1 LNHDA and CDR2 SQIVND (reference sequence). The CDR3 consists of 15 residues. CDR3: CASSTDGGINTEAFF. DNA of the CDR3: TGTGCCAGTAGTACCGATGGGGGCATTAACACTGAAGCTTTCTTT.

This clone was detected only once. The chain has TRBV27 and TRBJ1-2, with D possibly being TRBD1 (5 bases). V lost 6 bases and J lost 0, with 11 bases in between. Germline V gives CDR1 MNHEY, CDR2 SMNVEV (reference sequence). The CDR3 length is 14 residues. The CDR3 sequence is CASRPMTANYGYTF. CDR3 nucleotide sequence: TGTGCCAGCAGGCCGATGACAGCTAACTATGGCTACACCTTC.

CDR3 region: CASSSRGRLAYGYTF. CDR3 sequence (DNA): TGTGCCAGCAGCTCACGGGGTCGTCTGGCCTATGGCTACACCTTC. The rearrangement uses TRBV5-6 and TRBJ1-2; D unclear. Trimming left V 3 bases short and J 4 bases short, with 16 bases between. Germline values: CDR1 SGHDT, CDR2 YYEEEE. This CDR3 has 15 residues.

The CDR3 protein is CASSLAAGGEEKLFF. DNA for the CDR3: TGCGCCAGCAGCTTGGCCGCGGGAGGGGAGGAAAAACTGTTTTTT. The V call is TRBV5-1, the J call TRBJ1-4, with a weak D call TRBD1 (5 bases). Germline V gene data show CDR1 as SGHRS and CDR2 as YFSETQ. CDR3 size: 15 residues. Between the trimmed V and J ends, which lost 0 bases and 8 bases, there was a span of 14 bases.

The rearrangement uses TRBV19 and TRBJ1-1; TRBD1 aligns across 10 bases. This CDR3 is 14 amino acids long. CDR1 is LNHDA and CDR2 is SQIVND in the germline V gene (reference sequence). V was clipped by 3 bases and J by 4 bases; unmatched bases: 2. CDR3 bases: TGTGCCAGTAGTATGGACAGGGGGGGCACTGAAGCTTTCTTT. Encoded protein: CASSMDRGGTEAFF.

The rearrangement links TRBV5-1 to TRBJ2-3, with 7 bases matching TRBD2. The germline CDR1 and CDR2 sequences are SGHRS and YFSETQ. After removal of 4 bases from V and 2 bases from J, the junction contained 4 bases not matched to a gene. This CDR3 region has 14 residues. The CDR3 DNA sequence: TGCGCCAGCAGCATCGGGGGGTCCACAGATACGCAGTATTTT. This translates into CASSIGGSTDTQYF.

The chain links TRBV5-1 to TRBJ2-2; 10 bases match TRBD2. V trimming: 4 bases; J trimming: 1 base; junction bases outside the gene matches: 4. The germline CDR1 and CDR2 sequences are SGHRS and YFSETQ. The CDR3 runs 16 residues. The CDR3 DNA follows: TGCGCCAGCAGCCAGGGACTAGCGAAGAACACCGGGGAGCTGTTTTTT. Encoded protein: CASSQGLAKNTGELFF.

The CDR3: CAISESGGGPYEQYF. CDR3 coding DNA: TGTGCCATCAGTGAGTCAGGAGGAGGTCCCTACGAGCAGTACTTC. The rearrangement uses TRBV10-3 and TRBJ2-7, with a weak D call TRBD2 (5 bases). Germline V CDR1 and CDR2: ENHRY, SYGVKD. Trimming shortened V by 0 bases and J by 2 bases, and 11 bases separated the two germline ends. The CDR3 totals 15 residues.

The gene calls are TRBV5-1 and TRBJ2-5; 12 bases are a match to TRBD1. CDR1 and CDR2 from the germline V gene are SGHRS and YFSETQ. The CDR3 sequence is 19 residues long. With V trimmed by 3 bases and J by 4 bases, 16 bases remained unmatched. In DNA, the CDR3 is TGCGCCAGCAGCTGGAGCTTTACGACCGGGACAGGGGGCCGAGAGACCCAGTACTTC. It codes for CASSWSFTTGTGGRETQYF.

The CDR3 DNA reads as TGTGCCAGCAGCTTTCAGGGGAACACTGAAGCTTTCTTT. Amino acid sequence: CASSFQGNTEAFF. The chain is built from TRBV11-1 and TRBJ1-1; tentatively, D is TRBD1 (5 bases). The CDR3 consists of 13 residues. The V gene lost 3 bases and the J gene lost 1 base, with 6 bases spanning the gap. CDR1 is SGHAT and CDR2 is FQDESV in the germline V gene (reference sequence).

The V gene is TRBV6-5, the J gene TRBJ1-5; 11 bases are shared with TRBD1. Germline V lookup: CDR1 MNHEY, CDR2 SVGAGI. CDR3 length equals 14 residues. Trimming took 5 bases from V and 6 from J; bases not matched to a gene: 3. CDR3 in amino acids: CASSLGQGGQPQHF. In DNA form, the CDR3 reads TGTGCCAGCAGTCTGGGACAGGGGGGTCAGCCCCAGCATTTT.

The chain uses TRBV7-2 and TRBJ2-7; possible D gene TRBD1, 6 bases. The CDR3 totals 14 residues. The V and J ends lost 3 bases and 7 bases respectively, with 16 bases between them. Germline loops: CDR1 SGHTA, CDR2 FQGNSA. CDR3 nucleotides: TGTGCCAGCAGCTTCACGGGACAAGTAAGAGAGCAGTACTTC. It specifies CASSFTGQVREQYF.

A single count supports this clone. The rearrangement links TRBV15 to TRBJ1-4; 8 bases match TRBD1. This CDR3 has 17 residues. The junction had 14 bases not matched to a gene; V was cut back by 3 bases and J by 8 bases. Germline V gene sequence: CDR1 LNHNV, CDR2 YYDKDF (reference sequence). This CDR3 is CATSRAGGAALREKLFF. CDR3 nucleotides: TGTGCCACCAGCAGGGCAGGGGGCGCCGCCCTTCGGGAAAAACTGTTTTTT.

This clone was observed once. V gene TRBV2 combines with J gene TRBJ1-4; tentative D call: TRBD1 (5 bases). Trimming pared 4 bases from V and 8 bases from J, leaving 11 bases between. The CDR3 has 13 residues. Germline CDR1 is SNHLY and CDR2 is FYNNEI. CDR3 nucleotide sequence: TGTGCCAGCAGTGTAAGGGAGGGGGAAAAACTGTTTTTT. It encodes CASSVREGEKLFF.

The chain employs TRBV20-1 and TRBJ1-2, with D unclear. Trimming removed 0 bases at V and 4 bases at J, with 3 bases between. This CDR3 spans 11 amino acids. Germline-derived CDR1 and CDR2 are DFQATT and SNEGSKA (reference sequence). The CDR3 sequence: CSARDVYGYTF. The DNA for the CDR3 is TGCAGTGCTAGAGACGTCTATGGCTACACCTTC.

The table lists this clone with a count of one. The rearrangement links TRBV19 to TRBJ1-5, with D unclear. The V end was cut by 1 base, the J end by 7 bases, with 8 bases between. The CDR3 spans 13 residues. Germline assignment: CDR1 LNHDA and CDR2 SQIVND (reference sequence). The CDR3 reads CASSIGMEQPQHF. The CDR3 region has the DNA TGTGCCAGTAGTATAGGGATGGAGCAGCCCCAGCATTTT.

This sequence joins TRBV9 and TRBJ1-1; tentatively, D is TRBD1 (5 bases). Germline loops: CDR1 SGDLS, CDR2 YYNGEE. Deletions cut 3 bases from V and 1 base from J, with 7 bases between. This CDR3 region has 13 residues. CDR3: CASSAGQNTEAFF. In DNA form, the CDR3 reads TGTGCCAGCAGCGCTGGACAGAACACTGAAGCTTTCTTT.

The V and J genes are TRBV29-1 and TRBJ1-1; 7 bases align to TRBD1. The germline V gene encodes CDR1 SQVTM and CDR2 ANQGSEA. Unmatched junction bases numbered 20, after V lost 3 bases and J lost 4 bases. The CDR3 is 18 amino acids. The CDR3 region has the DNA TGCAGCGTTGAGAACCCCCCGGGACAGCCCTGGCTGCGCACTGAAGCTTTCTTT. Translated, it gives CSVENPPGQPWLRTEAFF.